This entry lists 10 T cell receptor beta chains sequenced from one sample in a study of control samples from healthy donors and cancer patients (dated by TCRdb to about 2020). Library method: the immunoSEQ multiplex PCR assay. TCRdb took over this immuneACCESS table, retaining in-frame rearrangements with V and J assigned. Such tables are incomplete; in checked studies, under half of the missing clones stem from an unresolved V gene, and the remainder is unexplained. Within this sample are 130,000 to 150,000 clones, with 85% to 95% of them counted one time only. Around 14% of the sample is taken by the ten largest. The sequencing sample was made of PBMCs. Receptors were obtained from a man between 60 and 70 years old with colorectal cancer.

The chain recombines TRBV6-2 or TRBV6-3 with TRBJ1-4, with D possibly matching TRBD1 (6 bases). Germline CDR1 is MNHEY and CDR2 is SVGEGT. V was clipped by 5 bases and J by 6 bases, with 13 bases between them. The CDR3 consists of 14 residues. CDR3 amino acids: CASSRGGQDEKLFF. As DNA, the CDR3 is TGTGCCAGCAGTCGAGGGGGGCAAGATGAAAAACTGTTTTTT.

As concerns this clone: A read error may account for a junction end that differs from germline. Other nucleotide sequences in the sample specify the same CDR3. The chain employs TRBV5-1 and TRBJ1-6; D possibly corresponds to TRBD1 (6 bases). In germline, CDR1 is SGHRS, CDR2 YFSETQ. The CDR3 runs 14 residues. Written as DNA, the CDR3 is TGCGCCAGCGGTTACACAGGGCGCAATTCGCCCCTCCACTTT. This encodes CASGYTGRNSPLHF. The full variable domain, in which reference TRBV5-1 and TRBJ1-6 provide the parts outside the CDR3, is KAGVTQTPRYLIKTRGQQVTLSCSPISGHRSVSWYQQTPGQGLQFLFEYFSETQRNKGNFPGRFSGRQFSNSRSEMNVSTLELGDSALYLCASGYTGRNSPLHFGNGTRLTVT.

This clone appeared a single time. V usage is TRBV6-2 or TRBV6-3 and J usage is TRBJ2-1; the D gene is possibly TRBD2 (6 bases). The germline gives CDR1 MNHEY, CDR2 SVGEGT. The CDR3 has 15 amino acids. V lost 0 bases and J lost 5, with 11 bases in between. CDR3 sequence: CASSYSPGVDNEQFF. In DNA, the CDR3 is TGTGCCAGCAGTTACTCCCCGGGGGTTGACAATGAGCAGTTCTTC.

This clone was observed a few times. The chain is built from TRBV5-1 and TRBJ2-3; 13 nucleotides agree with TRBD2. The CDR3 extends over 16 amino acids. CDR1 SGHRS and CDR2 YFSETQ come from the germline V gene. Germline trimming cut 4 bases from V and 1 base from J; bases unmatched to any gene: 3. CDR3 residues: CASSAGLAGGTDTQYF. The CDR3 DNA is TGCGCCAGCAGCGCTGGACTAGCGGGGGGCACAGATACGCAGTATTTT.

V gene TRBV4-1 combines with J gene TRBJ2-3; a possible D gene is TRBD1 (6 bases). Between the trimmed V and J ends, which lost 2 bases and 4 bases, there was a span of 13 bases. The CDR3 is made up of 15 amino acids. Germline lookup yields CDR1 MGHRA and CDR2 YSYEKL. CDR3: CASSQQGSLADTQYF. The CDR3 region has the DNA TGCGCCAGCAGCCAACAGGGGAGTCTCGCAGATACGCAGTATTTT.

The V gene is TRBV5-4, the J gene TRBJ2-3, with 9 bases matching TRBD2. The CDR3 consists of 15 residues. The V gene's germline CDR1 is SGHNT and CDR2 YYREEE (reference sequence). The V gene end was trimmed by 2 bases and the J gene end by 5 bases; junction bases not matched to a gene: 6. In DNA, the CDR3 is TGTGCCAGCAGCTTACCGGGACTAGCAAGAGATACGCAGTATTTT. Its translation: CASSLPGLARDTQYF.

This chain uses TRBV7-2 with TRBJ2-4; 15 bases line up with TRBD2. V was clipped by 5 bases and J by 1 base; unmatched bases: 9. This CDR3 has 19 amino acids. Germline V gene data show CDR1 as SGHTA and CDR2 as FQGNSA. The CDR3 nucleotides read TGTGCCAGCAGCCCAGGACTAGCGGGGGGGCCTTCGGCCAAAAACATTCAGTACTTC. Translating gives CASSPGLAGGPSAKNIQYF.

V and J are TRBV5-5 and TRBJ1-1; D not resolved. The CDR3 loop spans 13 amino acids. Germline lookup yields CDR1 SGHKS and CDR2 YYEKEE (reference sequence). The V gene lost 0 bases and the J gene lost 5 bases, with 8 bases spanning the gap. CDR3 protein: CASSLEPRTEAFF. The CDR3 DNA reads as TGTGCCAGCAGCTTGGAACCTCGGACTGAAGCTTTCTTT.

The chain uses TRBV24-1 and TRBJ2-3; possibly TRBD1 for D (5 bases). Germline CDR1 reads KGHDR; CDR2 reads SFDVKD. Trimming took 1 base from V and 4 from J, leaving 8 bases between them. The CDR3 has 14 amino acids. The CDR3 protein is CATSDFQGADTQYF. The CDR3 DNA reads TGTGCCACCAGTGATTTCCAGGGCGCAGATACGCAGTATTTT.

The chain employs TRBV18 and TRBJ1-4, with D perhaps TRBD1 (5 bases). Trimming took 6 bases from V and 7 from J, leaving 24 bases between them. Germline loops: CDR1 KGHSH, CDR2 LQKENI. The length of the CDR3 is 17 residues. CDR3 sequence (DNA): TGTGCCAGCTCCCCGCAACCCGCCCGGGACGCTGGTGAAAAACTGTTTTTT. Translating gives CASSPQPARDAGEKLFF. Full variable domain (rest looked up from reference TRBV18 and TRBJ1-4): NAGVMQNPRHLVRRRGQEARLRCSPMKGHSHVYWYRQLPEEGLKFMVYLQKENIIDESGMPKERFSAEFPKEGPSILRIQQVVRGDSAAYFCASSPQPARDAGEKLFFGSGTQLSVL.